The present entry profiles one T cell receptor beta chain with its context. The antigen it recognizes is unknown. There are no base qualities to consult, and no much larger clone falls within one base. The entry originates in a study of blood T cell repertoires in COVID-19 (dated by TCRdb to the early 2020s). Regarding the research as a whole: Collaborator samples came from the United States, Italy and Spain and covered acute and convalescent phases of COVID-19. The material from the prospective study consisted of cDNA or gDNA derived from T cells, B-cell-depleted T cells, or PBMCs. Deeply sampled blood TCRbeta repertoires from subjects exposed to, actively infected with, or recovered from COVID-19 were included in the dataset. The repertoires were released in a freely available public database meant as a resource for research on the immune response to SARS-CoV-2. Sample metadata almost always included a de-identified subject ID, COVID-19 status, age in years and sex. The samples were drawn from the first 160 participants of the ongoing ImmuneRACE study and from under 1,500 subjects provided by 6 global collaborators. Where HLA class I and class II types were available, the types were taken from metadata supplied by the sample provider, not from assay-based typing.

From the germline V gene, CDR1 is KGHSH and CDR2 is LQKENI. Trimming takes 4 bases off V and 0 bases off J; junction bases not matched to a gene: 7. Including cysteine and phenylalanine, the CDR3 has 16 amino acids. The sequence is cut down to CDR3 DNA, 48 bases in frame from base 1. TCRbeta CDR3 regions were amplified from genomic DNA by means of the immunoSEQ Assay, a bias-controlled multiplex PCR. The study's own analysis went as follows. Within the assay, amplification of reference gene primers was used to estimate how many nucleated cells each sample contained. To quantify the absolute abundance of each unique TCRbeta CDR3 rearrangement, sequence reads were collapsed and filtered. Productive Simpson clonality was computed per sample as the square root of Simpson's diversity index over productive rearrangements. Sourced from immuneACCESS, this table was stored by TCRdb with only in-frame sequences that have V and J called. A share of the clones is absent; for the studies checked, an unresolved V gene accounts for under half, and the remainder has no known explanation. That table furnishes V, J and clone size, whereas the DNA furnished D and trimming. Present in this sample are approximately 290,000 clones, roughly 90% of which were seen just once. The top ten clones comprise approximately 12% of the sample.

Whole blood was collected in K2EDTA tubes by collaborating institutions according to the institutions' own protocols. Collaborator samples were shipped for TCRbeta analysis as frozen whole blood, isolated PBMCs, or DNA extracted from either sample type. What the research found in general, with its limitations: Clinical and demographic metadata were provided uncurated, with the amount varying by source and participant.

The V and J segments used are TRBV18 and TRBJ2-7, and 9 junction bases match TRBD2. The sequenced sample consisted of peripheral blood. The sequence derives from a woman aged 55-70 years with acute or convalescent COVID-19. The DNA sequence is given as TGTGCCAGCTCACGATTAGCGGGGGCAAGCTCCTACGAGCAGTACTTC. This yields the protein CASSRLAGASSYEQYF.